The 13 T cell receptor beta chains below all came from one sample that was sequenced in a study of T-cell memory formation after mild COVID-19. TCRdb ran MiXCR on the 5' RACE reads and lists one entry per CDR3 protein. The sample holds approximately 390,000 distinct CDR3 sequences; 16% are singletons and the top ten take about 22%. Source material: PBMCs or a T cell subset sorted from them (not recorded which). The source is a man aged 18-30 years who had mild COVID-19 (a few samples of this study predate the infection). Cell type and time point are not known.

Only a few counts were recorded for this clonotype. The chain employs TRBV29-1 and TRBJ1-1, with D hard to call. The CDR3 is 15 residues long. Between the trimmed V and J ends, which lost 2 bases and 1 base, there was a span of 14 bases. Germline V gives CDR1 SQVTM, CDR2 ANQGSEA. CDR3 DNA: TGCAGCGTTGAAAAGGGCGCGAGACGGAACACTGAAGCTTTCTTT. Translation gives CSVEKGARRNTEAFF.

This chain uses TRBV7-2 with TRBJ2-3; TRBD2 might be the D (6 bases). Between the trimmed V and J ends, which lost 4 bases and 8 bases, there was a span of 19 bases. The CDR3 totals 15 residues. The germline V gene encodes CDR1 SGHTA and CDR2 FQGNSA. CDR3 bases: TGTGCCAGCAGCTGGTCCGGCGGGGCGGTGGGTACGCAGTATTTT. As protein: CASSWSGGAVGTQYF.

On this clonotype: A read error is possible here, since a much larger clone lies one base away. The chain has TRBV5-1 and TRBJ1-1; D ambiguous. In germline, CDR1 is SGHRS, CDR2 YFSETQ. CDR3 length equals 14 residues. Trimming removed 0 bases at V and 0 bases at J, with 6 bases between. In nucleotides, the CDR3 is TGCGCCAGCAGCTTGGACAGCATGAACACTGAAGCTTTCTTT. Translated, it gives CASSLDSMNTEAFF.

The chain has TRBV5-5 and TRBJ2-7; 10 bases agree with TRBD2. This CDR3 region has 17 residues. Germline trimming cut 3 bases from V and 3 bases from J; bases unmatched to any gene: 12. Germline CDR1 is SGHKS and CDR2 is YYEKEE (reference sequence). The CDR3 bases are TGTGCCAGCAGCTGGGTCCGAGCGGGGGGGCCGAACTACGAGCAGTACTTC. This encodes CASSWVRAGGPNYEQYF.

This clonotype was counted a few times. This sequence joins TRBV18 and TRBJ2-1, with 9 bases matching TRBD1. This CDR3 contains 16 residues. V lost 4 bases, J lost 8 bases, and 12 bases stayed unmatched. The germline V gene encodes CDR1 KGHSH and CDR2 LQKENI. The CDR3 sequence is CASSLRDRVRSDEQFF. CDR3 nucleotides: TGTGCCAGCTCACTACGGGACAGGGTGCGATCGGATGAGCAGTTCTTC.

This clonotype showed up just once. The chain carries TRBV20-1 and TRBJ2-1, with D perhaps matching TRBD1 (5 bases). Germline V CDR1 and CDR2: DFQATT, SNEGSKA (reference sequence). This CDR3 contains 10 residues. The ends were cut back, 4 bases at V and 10 bases at J, with 8 bases in the middle. The CDR3 region has the DNA TGCAGTGCTAACGACAGAGAGCAGTTCTTC. Amino acid sequence: CSANDREQFF.

This clonotype turned up a few times. The chain carries TRBV20-1 and TRBJ2-7, with D perhaps matching TRBD2 (6 bases). Trimming removed 3 bases from V and 3 bases from J, with 12 bases in between. CDR1 is DFQATT, CDR2 SNEGSKA, per germline (reference sequence). The CDR3 sequence is 13 residues long. The chain's CDR3 is CSARTPGDYEQYV. In DNA, the CDR3 is TGCAGTGCTAGGACTCCGGGGGACTACGAGCAGTACGTC.

V usage is TRBV7-8 and J usage is TRBJ2-5; 7 bases are a match to TRBD1. The trim removed 4 bases at V and 0 bases at J, leaving 5 bases unmatched. This CDR3 has 15 amino acids. Germline assignment: CDR1 SGHVS and CDR2 FQNEAQ. CDR3 nucleotide sequence: TGTGCCAGCAGCTCACCGGGACAGTACCAAGAGACCCAGTACTTC. Its protein product is CASSSPGQYQETQYF.

The chain recombines TRBV29-1 with TRBJ2-5; TRBD2 agrees at 7 bases. This CDR3 is built from 12 residues. Per germline, CDR1 SQVTM and CDR2 ANQGSEA. Trimming cost V 4 bases and J 5 bases; bases outside gene matches: 4. The DNA of the CDR3 is TGCAGCGTTGGCGGGGGACCCGAGACCCAGTACTTC. It yields the protein CSVGGGPETQYF.

The rearrangement links TRBV6-2 or TRBV6-3 to TRBJ2-1; D call uncertain. Looked up from germline, CDR1 is MNHEY and CDR2 is SVGEGT. The CDR3 length is 16 residues. V was pared by 0 bases and J by 2 bases, with 11 bases between. The CDR3 spells CASSYSPRLPYNEQFF. The CDR3 DNA follows: TGTGCCAGCAGTTACTCGCCTAGACTTCCCTACAATGAGCAGTTCTTC.

The chain recombines TRBV2 with TRBJ2-1, with 7 bases that match TRBD1. After removal of 4 bases from V and 10 bases from J, the junction contained 7 bases not matched to a gene. This CDR3 spans 13 amino acids. CDR1 is SNHLY and CDR2 is FYNNEI in the germline V gene. This chain's CDR3 is CASSGRQGQEQFF. In nucleotides, the CDR3 is TGTGCCAGCAGTGGGAGACAGGGTCAGGAGCAGTTCTTC.

This rearrangement joins TRBV4-3 to TRBJ1-6, with TRBD1 identical over 7 bases. Germline V lookup: CDR1 LGHNA, CDR2 YSLEER. V shed 0 bases, J shed 7 bases, and the junction held 3 bases outside the gene matches. This CDR3 is built from 15 residues. The CDR3 sequence: CASSQDGTVNSPLHF. The CDR3 DNA is TGCGCCAGCAGCCAAGATGGGACAGTGAATTCACCCCTCCACTTT.

The chain recombines TRBV5-1 with TRBJ1-2; D perhaps matches TRBD1 (5 bases). Germline assignment: CDR1 SGHRS and CDR2 YFSETQ. V lost 0 bases and J 3 bases, leaving 18 bases between the germline ends. CDR3 size: 17 residues. CDR3 region: CASSLAEGAPSHYGYTF. The CDR3, as DNA: TGCGCCAGCAGCTTGGCCGAAGGGGCACCGTCTCACTATGGCTACACCTTC.